Described below is a single TCR beta chain sequence and its context. In germline, CDR1 is MNHEY, CDR2 SVGAGI. The CDR3 is 15 residues long. The data derive from a study of monozygotic twins with inflammatory bowel disease. TCRdb reanalyzed the 5' RACE reads, giving one entry per CDR3 protein sequence and no DNA. There are 300,000 to 350,000 distinct CDR3 sequences in the sample, with 2% to 2.5% held by the top ten. The receptor's source is a human donor with ulcerative colitis or Crohn's disease, or a healthy co-twin of an affected twin (not recorded which). The sample was blood. V usage is TRBV6-5 and J usage is TRBJ2-7; TCRdb names TRBD1, which stays unverified in the absence of DNA. CDR3 in amino acids: CASGYRERGSYEQYF.